Listed below are T cell receptor beta chains from one sample, sequenced in a study of CD8 T cells in ankylosing spondylitis. TCRdb ran MiXCR on the 5' RACE reads and lists one entry per CDR3 protein. The sample lists 150,000 or so distinct CDR3 sequences; around 8.9% were seen once. The sequenced sample consisted of blood, either unsorted or a sorted T cell fraction (not recorded which). Receptors originate from a female donor with ankylosing spondylitis or in good health (not recorded which). Each CDR3 is given with its conserved first and last residue. A D gene is named only where the DNA matches it firmly. A row's size may be missing; if present it is once, few, many or a size class.

V	D	size	J	DNA	CDR3
TRBV12-3/TRBV12-4	-	many	TRBJ1-2	TGTGCCAGCAGCCGGGGGGGGATAAACTATGGCTACACCTTC	CASSRGGINYGYTF
TRBV2	-	few	TRBJ1-4	TGTGCCAGCAGTGAAGAGGGAAGCGAAAAACTGTTTTTT	CASSEEGSEKLFF
TRBV20-1	TRBD1	-	TRBJ2-7	TGCAGTGCTAGAGGGTTGGACAGGGGCTACGAGCAGTACTTC	CSARGLDRGYEQYF
TRBV4-3	-	many	TRBJ2-3	TGCGCCAGCAGCCAAGATAAAGCAGATACGCAGTATTTT	CASSQDKADTQYF
TRBV19	TRBD2	-	TRBJ2-2	TGTGCCAGTAGCCTCCTAGCGGGAGACACCGGGGAGCTGTTTTTT	CASSLLAGDTGELFF
TRBV7-6	-	-	TRBJ2-2	TGTGCCAGCAGCTTAGACCAAGCGGGGAACACCGGGGAGCTGTTTTTT	CASSLDQAGNTGELFF
TRBV6-2/TRBV6-3	-	-	TRBJ2-5	TGTGCCAGCAGTCCCGCGCGGATCGGTGAGGCGGAGACCCAGTACTTC	CASSPARIGEAETQYF
TRBV7-8	-	many	TRBJ2-2	TGTGCCAGCAGCTTGAATAGCGGAAACACCGGGGAGCTGTTTTTT	CASSLNSGNTGELFF
TRBV28	TRBD2	many	TRBJ2-5	TGTGCCAGCAGTGTATGGGGGGGTACCGCCGGCCAAGAGACCCAGTACTTC	CASSVWGGTAGQETQYF
TRBV5-6	-	-	TRBJ1-3	TGTGCCAGCAGCTTGGGATCTCCCCTCTCCGGAAACACCATATATTTT	CASSLGSPLSGNTIYF
TRBV4-3	-	many	TRBJ1-1	TGCGCCAGCAGCCAAGTGAGGGGGAAGGACACTGAAGCTTTCTTT	CASSQVRGKDTEAFF
TRBV27	-	-	TRBJ1-5	TGTGCCAGCGGCCAGTATAGCAATCAGCCCCAGCATTTT	CASGQYSNQPQHF
TRBV7-9	-	few	TRBJ2-1	TGTGCCAGCAGGCAGCAGACGAATGAGCAGTTCTTC	CASRQQTNEQFF
TRBV4-3	-	few	TRBJ2-7	TGCGCCAGCAGCCTTAACCACCTAGCAGCTTACGAGCAGTACTTC	CASSLNHLAAYEQYF
TRBV7-9	TRBD1	-	TRBJ1-4	TGTGCCAGCAGCGATCCGGGACAGAATAATGAAAAACTGTTTTTT	CASSDPGQNNEKLFF
TRBV4-3	-	few	TRBJ2-7	TGCGCCAGCAGCCTCCTCGGGCCGTGGACCTACGAGCAGTACTTC	CASSLLGPWTYEQYF
TRBV18	TRBD1	-	TRBJ2-3	TGTGCCAGCTCGACCGGGACAGGGAATTTAGATACGCAGTATTTT	CASSTGTGNLDTQYF
TRBV5-6	-	-	TRBJ2-3	TGTGCCAGCAGCACCAGCGGGCCTTTTTTCACAGATACGCAGTATTTT	CASSTSGPFFTDTQYF
TRBV4-1	-	few	TRBJ1-2	TGCGCCAGCAGTCAACCAGGGAGGGACTATGGCTACACCTTC	CASSQPGRDYGYTF
TRBV4-3	-	-	TRBJ1-1	TGCGCCAGCAGCCAAGGGTTCACGGTCAGCCCTGAAGCTTTCTTT	CASSQGFTVSPEAFF
TRBV28	TRBD2	-	TRBJ2-3	TGTGCCAGCAGCCCCCAACTAGCGGCCACCACAGATACGCAGTATTTT	CASSPQLAATTDTQYF
TRBV6-2/TRBV6-3	TRBD2	few	TRBJ2-3	TGTGCCAGCAGTTATAATCAGGAGCGGGAGAATAGAGATACGCAGTATTTT	CASSYNQERENRDTQYF